This T cell receptor (beta chain) derives from a study of T cells after yellow fever vaccination. Study findings and constraints: Clones that expanded after primary vaccination mostly reappeared after the booster (roughly 96% CD4, approximately 89% CD8).

This clonotype was observed a handful of times. The antigen is not known. This clone may be a read error of a much larger clone one base away. Looked up from germline, CDR1 is SGDLS and CDR2 is YYNGEE. The CDR3 consists of 13 residues. Trimming removed 0 bases at V and 0 bases at J, with 3 bases between. In TCRdb, the 5' RACE reads were re-called with MiXCR into one record per CDR3 protein. The sample includes about 250,000 distinct CDR3 sequences, approximately 3.8% of them seen just once. This clonotype originated in a man aged 18 to 29 who received the YFV17D yellow fever vaccine. This sequence joins TRBV9 and TRBJ1-1; D is unresolved. Sequenced here: PBMCs, sampled 15 days after the yellow fever booster vaccination. CDR3 residues: CASSVDLNTEAFF. CDR3 coding DNA: TGTGCCAGCAGCGTAGACCTGAACACTGAAGCTTTCTTT.